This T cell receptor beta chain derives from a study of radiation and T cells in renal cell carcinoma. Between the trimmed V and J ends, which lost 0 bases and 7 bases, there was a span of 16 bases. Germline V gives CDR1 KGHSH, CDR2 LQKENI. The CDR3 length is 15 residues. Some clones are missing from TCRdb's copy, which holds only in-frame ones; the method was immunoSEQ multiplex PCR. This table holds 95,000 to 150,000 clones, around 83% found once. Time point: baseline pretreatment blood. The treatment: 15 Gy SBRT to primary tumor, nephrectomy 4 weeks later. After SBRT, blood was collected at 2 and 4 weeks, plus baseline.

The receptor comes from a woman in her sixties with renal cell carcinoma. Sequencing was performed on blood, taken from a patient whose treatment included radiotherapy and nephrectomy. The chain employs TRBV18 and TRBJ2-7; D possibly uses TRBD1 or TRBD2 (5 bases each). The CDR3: CASSPPYGAVREQYF. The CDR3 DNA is TGTGCCAGCTCACCACCGTACGGGGCGGTACGGGAGCAGTACTTC.